This T cell receptor (beta chain) was identified in a study of blood T cell repertoires in COVID-19. Method: immunoSEQ multiplex PCR; TCRdb's copy keeps in-frame clones and lacks some. The repertoire holds tens of thousands of clones, with almost 90% as singletons. Sequenced material: peripheral blood. The receptor's source is a woman between 65 and 79 years old with acute or convalescent COVID-19.

CDR3 sequence: CASSQDWSEKGTASSTDTQYF. CDR3 DNA: TGCGCCAGCAGCCAAGATTGGTCCGAGAAGGGGACAGCCTCGAGCACAGATACGCAGTATTTT. The chain couples TRBV4-1 to TRBJ2-3; 7 bases line up with TRBD1. Germline V CDR1 and CDR2: MGHRA, YSYEKL. Losses at the gene ends were 0 bases for V and 0 bases for J; bases not matched to a gene: 18. The CDR3 has 21 residues.